The 14 T cell receptor beta chains presented below share a single source sample, sequenced in a study of T cells in Graves' hyperthyroidism and ophthalmopathy. There were TCR beta CDR3 regions amplified from RNA transcripts. First-round RT-PCR of the TCR CDR3 relied on the HTBI primer set. TCRdb re-analysed the multiplex PCR reads in MiXCR, keeping a single row per CDR3 protein. Among about 520,000 distinct CDR3 sequences, roughly a quarter were seen once, and the ten largest hold over 9%. Sequencing was done on a sample of blood. All receptors derive from a woman in her twenties or thirties with Graves' ophthalmopathy.

This clonotype has ten or more counts. The V gene is TRBV18, the J gene TRBJ1-2; D ambiguous. Trimming stripped 0 bases from V and 4 bases from J, with 9 bases between. Germline assignment: CDR1 KGHSH and CDR2 LQKENI. This CDR3 has 14 amino acids. The DNA for the CDR3 is TGTGCCAGCTCACCACCGATCCCGGGCTATGGCTACACCTTC. Its protein product is CASSPPIPGYGYTF.

Ten or more counts support this clonotype. This chain joins TRBV3-1 and TRBJ2-5; unclear D gene. Germline V CDR1 and CDR2: LGHDT, YNNKEL (reference sequence). This CDR3 has 13 residues. The V end was cut by 1 base, the J end by 1 base, with 4 bases between. The CDR3 spells CASSQAFQETQYF. The DNA of the CDR3 is TGTGCCAGCAGCCAAGCCTTCCAAGAGACCCAGTACTTC.

V gene TRBV28 combines with J gene TRBJ2-7; D unclear. CDR1 and CDR2 (germline): MDHEN, SYDVKM. The V end was cut by 3 bases, the J end by 2 bases, with 11 bases between. CDR3 size: 14 residues. The CDR3 bases are TGTGCCAGCAGTTTCTGGCCTAGTACCTACGAGCAGTACTTC. Translating it yields CASSFWPSTYEQYF.

This clonotype was recorded many times. At one end, the junction sequence differs from germline, possibly due to a read error. J is TRBJ1-2 and V is TRBV12-3 or TRBV12-4; D is perhaps TRBD1 (5 bases). The CDR3 is 15 amino acids. CDR3: CASSLNRRVNYGHTF. Here the CDR3 DNA reads TGTGCCAGCAGTTTAAACAGGAGGGTCAACTATGGCCACACCTTC.

This clonotype was detected ten times or more. This chain uses TRBV20-1 with TRBJ2-7; D call uncertain. Germline CDR1 and CDR2: DFQATT and SNEGSKA (reference sequence). The CDR3 extends over 14 amino acids. Trimming left V 5 bases short and J 0 bases short, with 14 bases between. The DNA for the CDR3 is TGCAGTGCTTCAGACGGATCCAACTCCTACGAGCAGTACTTC. Residues: CSASDGSNSYEQYF.

This clonotype was picked up many times. This sequence joins TRBV27 and TRBJ1-2; 7 bases map to TRBD1. The CDR3 spans 14 residues. Germline CDR1 reads MNHEY; CDR2 reads SMNVEV (reference sequence). Trimming at V came to 4 bases and at J to 8 bases, leaving 10 bases not matched to a gene. Here the CDR3 reads CASSSGQEMGGYTF. CDR3 DNA: TGTGCCAGCAGTTCCGGACAGGAGATGGGCGGCTACACCTTC.

The sample holds many counts of this clonotype. The V and J genes are TRBV12-3 or TRBV12-4 and TRBJ2-5, with a tentative D call TRBD2 (6 bases). V was pared by 5 bases and J by 2 bases, with 15 bases between. The CDR3 is 15 amino acids. Written as DNA, the CDR3 is TGTGCCAGCAGTCCCTTTGGCGGGGTTCAAGAGACCCAGTACTTC. Translating it yields CASSPFGGVQETQYF.

This clonotype has ten or more counts. The J gene is TRBJ2-7, the V gene TRBV2, with D unresolved. The germline V and J ends were trimmed by 9 bases and 2 bases, with 5 bases remaining between them. The CDR3 has 10 residues. CDR1 and CDR2 (germline): SNHLY, FYNNEI. The CDR3 here is CASNTYEQYF. DNA for the CDR3: TGTGCCAGTAACACCTACGAGCAGTACTTC. The full variable domain, completed using reference TRBV2 and TRBJ2-7, is EPEVTQTPSHQVTQMGQEVILRCVPISNHLYFYWYRQILGQKVEFLVSFYNNEISEKSEIFDDQFSVERPDGSNFTLKIRSTKLEDSAMYFCASNTYEQYFGPGTRLTVT.

There are many counts of this clonotype. In nucleotides, the CDR3 is TGCAGTGCTAGAGATCGTCACAGGGGTGACACCGGGGAGCTGTTTTTT. Amino acid sequence: CSARDRHRGDTGELFF. The chain links TRBV20-1 to TRBJ2-2; 7 nucleotides match TRBD1. CDR1 and CDR2 from the germline V gene are DFQATT and SNEGSKA (reference sequence). The CDR3 spans 16 residues. Trimming removed 0 bases from V and 3 bases from J; junction bases left unmatched: 7.

The V and J genes are TRBV15 and TRBJ1-6; no definite D call. CDR3 length equals 15 residues. The germline V gene has CDR1 LNHNV and CDR2 YYDKDF (reference sequence). V was clipped by 0 bases and J by 9 bases, with 12 bases between them. DNA of the CDR3: TGTGCCACCAGCAGAGATCGGGGTCCAGGTTCACCCCTCCACTTT. Protein: CATSRDRGPGSPLHF.

This clonotype showed up many times. This rearrangement joins TRBV12-5 to TRBJ2-7; possibly TRBD1 for D (5 bases). The CDR3 is 14 residues long. The germline V gene encodes CDR1 LGHNT and CDR2 FRNRAP. This CDR3 reads CVKTTAQESIWQYF. DNA of the CDR3: TGTGTAAAAACCACGGCACAGGAATCGATATGGCAGTACTTC.

The CDR3 here is CASSLESVFRNTIYF. The CDR3 nucleotides read TGTGCCAGCAGCTTAGAATCGGTTTTTCGAAACACCATATATTTT. This sequence joins TRBV7-9 and TRBJ1-3; no clear D gene. Germline CDR1 SEHNR, CDR2 FQNEAQ (reference sequence). This CDR3 region has 15 residues. V was pared by 1 base and J by 5 bases, with 12 bases between.

The sample holds many counts of this clonotype. V is TRBV20-1 and J is TRBJ1-2, with 7 positions matching TRBD1. Trimming removed 0 bases from V and 8 bases from J; junction bases left unmatched: 6. Germline CDR1 is DFQATT and CDR2 is SNEGSKA (reference sequence). The CDR3 covers 13 residues. The CDR3 loop reads CSARDGQDGGYTF. The CDR3 nucleotides read TGCAGTGCTAGAGATGGACAGGATGGGGGCTACACCTTC.

The sample holds many counts of this clonotype. The chain uses TRBV3-1 and TRBJ2-7; D gene uncertain. Germline values: CDR1 LGHDT, CDR2 YNNKEL (reference sequence). V dropped 1 base and J dropped 6 bases, with 10 bases sitting between them. This CDR3 is 13 amino acids long. Here the CDR3 reads CASSQAGPGEQYF. The CDR3 DNA sequence: TGTGCCAGCAGCCAAGCCGGCCCTGGCGAGCAGTACTTC.